The clone carrying this T cell receptor (beta chain) came up a few times. V was cut by 6 bases and J by 5 bases, with 15 bases left in between. The CDR3 has 14 amino acids. The data were obtained in a study of T-cell reconstitution after alpha-beta-depleted transplantation in children. The TCRbeta library incorporated unique molecular identifiers. TCRdb fed the PCR reads into MiXCR, producing one record per CDR3 protein. Here the sample spans about 480,000 distinct CDR3 sequences, under 15% being singletons. The V gene is TRBV12-3 or TRBV12-4, the J gene TRBJ2-3; TRBD2 is a possible D gene (5 bases). The sequence derives from a human donor who donated a stem cell graft to a child with combined immunodeficiency. Sequenced material: PBMCs from the stem cell graft donor, taken from the stem cell graft. CDR3 region: CASRGELGEDTQYF. In nucleotides, the CDR3 is TGTGCCAGCAGGGGAGAGCTTGGTGAAGATACGCAGTATTTT.